This entry describes one T cell receptor (beta chain). Profiled with immunoSEQ multiplex PCR; TCRdb holds only in-frame clones, not every one. The table lists fewer than 40,000 clones, approximately 93% of them singletons. These data belong to a study of control samples from healthy donors and cancer patients. CDR3 length: 13 residues. The germline V and J ends were trimmed by 6 bases and 6 bases, with 9 bases remaining between them. The sequence came from a man in his 60s in good health. Sequencing was done on a sample of blood. The rearrangement uses TRBV12-3 or TRBV12-4 and TRBJ2-6; D is unresolved. For the CDR3, the DNA is TGTGCCAGCAGCCGACGCACGGCCAACGTCCTGACTTTC. Translating gives CASSRRTANVLTF.